The T cell receptor (beta chain) described here comes from a study of PD-1 blockade in mismatch repair-deficient tumors. Study information: Patients had 12 mismatch repair-deficient cancer types, all previously treated and progressing.

Study-wide results and caveats: Tumor-resident clones, often absent from pretreatment blood, expanded after pembrolizumab and then contracted.

In germline, CDR1 is SGHTS, CDR2 YDEGEE. This CDR3 is built from 13 residues. The junction had 5 bases not matched to a gene; V was cut back by 2 bases and J by 7 bases. TCRdb's copy holds only in-frame clones and misses some; the assay was immunoSEQ multiplex PCR. The data show roughly 50,000 clones, over 70% seen once. Mismatch repair deficiency was confirmed in all patients, by PCR or immunohistochemistry. TCRs were sequenced from three patients responding to pembrolizumab. For this clone: The target antigen is unknown.

The genes are TRBV5-8 and TRBJ2-7, with 8 nucleotides matching TRBD1. The TCR sequence derives from an adult with mismatch repair-deficient cancer. The source material was peripheral blood, sampled around 19 weeks after starting pembrolizumab. CDR3 sequence: CASSFDRGVEQYF. CDR3 DNA sequence: TGTGCCAGCAGCTTTGACAGGGGTGTAGAGCAGTACTTC.